This TCR beta chain comes out of a study of cytomegalovirus exposure and HLA in healthy donors. The study's findings and limits: The analysis excluded some indistinguishable V segments, including TRBV6-2 and TRBV6-3. Using the classifier, cytomegalovirus status was reportedly diagnosed with high specificity and sensitivity. A link between a missense DCLRE1C variant and TCR beta V- and J-gene trimming emerged from a later analysis.

This CDR3 is 13 amino acids long. The V gene lost 7 bases and the J gene lost 4 bases, with 13 bases spanning the gap. From germline, CDR1 is SNHLY and CDR2 FYNNEI. A multiplex PCR was run with 60 Vbeta primers and 13 Jbeta primers. Source study methods: About 9.9 million shared chains were among some 75 million unique TCR beta chains counted in a later analysis. Using immunoSEQ multiplex PCR, the repertoire was profiled, and TCRdb retains in-frame clones only, with some absent. V, J and clone size are taken as reported in that table, and D and trimming were inferred from the DNA itself. The sample shows about 88,000 clones, about 90% of them seen only once. A remark on this clone: Antigen specificity is unknown.

The material sequenced was PBMCs. This receptor was obtained from a man between 18 and 29 years old in good health and CMV-seronegative. V and J are TRBV2 and TRBJ1-1, with D maybe TRBD1 (6 bases). CDR3 in amino acids: CASKKGGFTEAFF. The CDR3 coding sequence is TGTGCCAGCAAAAAAGGGGGATTCACTGAAGCTTTCTTT.